These 26 T cell receptor beta chains were sequenced from one sample in a study of CD8+CD57+ T cells in acquired aplastic anemia. Previously, flow cytometry had revealed CD8+CD57+ cell expansion in the patients chosen for sequencing. The use of genomic DNA as template underpinned the TCR beta VDJ and CDR3 profiling. Each CDR3 protein gets one entry after TCRdb re-called the reads with MiXCR. The table includes more than 150,000 distinct CDR3 sequences, roughly half detected once. Sequences were obtained from sorted CD4+, CD8+, or CD8+CD57+ T cells (not recorded which) from PBMCs. Receptors were obtained from a human donor with aplastic anemia.

This clonotype has ten or more counts. The chain uses TRBV5-1 and TRBJ2-7; D is perhaps TRBD1 (6 bases). The V end was cut by 6 bases, the J end by 6 bases, with 19 bases between. Germline CDR1 SGHRS, CDR2 YFSETQ. The CDR3 runs 14 residues. The CDR3 sequence is CASTPTGTLGEQYF. DNA for the CDR3: TGCGCCAGCACCCCCACAGGGACCTTGGGCGAGCAGTACTTC. The variable domain in full, completed from reference TRBV5-1 and TRBJ2-7, reads KAGVTQTPRYLIKTRGQQVTLSCSPISGHRSVSWYQQTPGQGLQFLFEYFSETQRNKGNFPGRFSGRQFSNSRSEMNVSTLELGDSALYLCASTPTGTLGEQYFGPGTRLTVT.

This clonotype appeared many times. The chain has TRBV2 and TRBJ1-5; D is unresolved. Trimming cost V 5 bases and J 2 bases, with 10 bases left between them. The CDR3 runs to 14 residues. Looked up from germline, CDR1 is SNHLY and CDR2 is FYNNEI. The CDR3: CASSPTQGNQPQHF. For the CDR3, the DNA is TGTGCCAGCAGTCCCACTCAGGGCAATCAGCCCCAGCATTTT. The whole variable domain, filled in from reference TRBV2 and TRBJ1-5, reads EPEVTQTPSHQVTQMGQEVILRCVPISNHLYFYWYRQILGQKVEFLVSFYNNEISEKSEIFDDQFSVERPDGSNFTLKIRSTKLEDSAMYFCASSPTQGNQPQHFGDGTRLSIL.

The rearrangement uses TRBV13 and TRBJ1-1; 10 bases agree with TRBD1. Germline V gives CDR1 PRHDT, CDR2 FYEKMQ (reference sequence). The CDR3 totals 16 residues. With V trimmed by 5 bases and J by 4 bases, 10 bases remained unmatched. The CDR3 loop is CASSLTPGQGSTEAFF. CDR3 bases: TGTGCCAGCAGCCTAACTCCGGGACAGGGGTCCACTGAAGCTTTCTTT.

Comment on this clonotype: Given a much more abundant clone one base away, this may be a read error. The rearrangement joins TRBV3-1 to TRBJ2-7; 10 nucleotides agree with TRBD2. V was pared by 2 bases and J by 4 bases, with 8 bases of the junction left unmatched. This CDR3 comprises 16 residues. From germline, CDR1 is LGHDT and CDR2 YNNKEL (reference sequence). The CDR3 DNA is TGTGCCAGCAGCCAATTGGAGGGACTAGCGCTATACGAGCAGTACTTC. As protein: CASSQLEGLALYEQYF.

CDR3: CSVDRGGSEAFF. Written as DNA, the CDR3 is TGCAGCGTGGACAGGGGTGGCTCTGAAGCTTTCTTT. The gene calls are TRBV29-1 and TRBJ1-1; 9 positions match TRBD1. The junction had 5 bases not matched to a gene; V was cut back by 6 bases and J by 6 bases. This CDR3 is built from 12 residues. Germline V gene lookup returns CDR1 SQVTM and CDR2 ANQGSEA. Full variable domain (outside the CDR3, taken from reference TRBV29-1 and TRBJ1-1): SAVISQKPSRDICQRGTSLTIQCQVDSQVTMMFWYRQQPGQSLTLIATANQGSEATYESGFVIDKFPISRPNLTFSTLTVSNMSPEDSSIYLCSVDRGGSEAFFGQGTRLTVV.

There are a few counts of this clonotype. The chain recombines TRBV10-3 with TRBJ1-5; no clear D. V gave up 10 bases and J gave up 0 bases, with 13 bases separating them. Germline-derived CDR1 and CDR2 are ENHRY and SYGVKD. This CDR3 has 14 residues. CDR3 amino acids: CATAEGDSNQPQHF. Written as DNA, the CDR3 is TGTGCCACCGCGGAGGGCGATAGCAATCAGCCCCAGCATTTT.

The gene calls are TRBV15 and TRBJ2-5; 9 bases map to TRBD1. This CDR3 has 15 amino acids. Germline CDR1 reads LNHNV; CDR2 reads YYDKDF (reference sequence). Losses at the gene ends were 5 bases for V and 5 bases for J; bases not matched to a gene: 9. CDR3 residues: CATSSSTGGRETQYF. The CDR3 DNA reads as TGTGCCACCAGCTCTTCGACAGGGGGGAGGGAGACCCAGTACTTC.

The chain employs TRBV25-1 and TRBJ2-2, with TRBD2 matching over 10 bases. Germline values: CDR1 MGHDK, CDR2 SYGVNS. The trim removed 1 base at V and 6 bases at J, leaving 8 bases unmatched. The CDR3 covers 17 residues. CDR3 bases: TGTGCCAGCAGTGAATTGGCAGCGGGAGGGCCGGCCGGGGAGCTGTTTTTT. It encodes CASSELAAGGPAGELFF.

This chain connects TRBV7-2 to TRBJ2-2; weak D call: TRBD1 (6 bases). Trimming stripped 5 bases from V and 4 bases from J, with 8 bases between. Per germline, CDR1 SGHTA and CDR2 FQGNSA. The CDR3 is made up of 13 amino acids. The CDR3 DNA sequence: TGTGCCAGCAGCCTGGACAGCACCGGGGAGCTGTTTTTT. Translating it yields CASSLDSTGELFF.

The chain carries TRBV10-3 and TRBJ1-2; TRBD1 might be the D (5 bases). The germline CDR1 and CDR2 sequences are ENHRY and SYGVKD. This CDR3 has 11 amino acids. The V and J ends lost 10 bases and 7 bases respectively, with 13 bases between them. DNA of the CDR3: TGTGCCAGCCGTTGGGACCTTGGCTACACCTTC. Its protein is CASRWDLGYTF.

This clonotype was seen only a few times. The chain employs TRBV9 and TRBJ2-4; a weak D match, TRBD1 (5 bases). CDR3 length equals 16 residues. V was pared by 0 bases and J by 0 bases, with 10 bases between. CDR1 SGDLS and CDR2 YYNGEE come from the germline V gene. The CDR3 DNA reads TGTGCCAGCAGCGTAGAAGCAGGGTTAGCCAAAAACATTCAGTACTTC. Translation gives CASSVEAGLAKNIQYF.

This clonotype was recorded a few times. V usage is TRBV6-2 or TRBV6-3 and J usage is TRBJ2-1; 9 bases are shared with TRBD2. Germline-derived CDR1 and CDR2 are MNHEY and SVGEGT. After removal of 5 bases from V and 7 bases from J, the junction contained 9 bases not matched to a gene. The CDR3 runs 15 residues. The CDR3 coding sequence is TGTGCCAGCAGTCGCCCGCCGAGCGGGAGGAATGAGCAGTTCTTC. Its protein product is CASSRPPSGRNEQFF.

The sample holds many counts of this clonotype. The V call is TRBV7-6, the J call TRBJ2-5, with D tentatively TRBD1 (6 bases). Germline CDR1 SGHVS, CDR2 FNYEAQ. This CDR3 has 14 residues. The V and J ends lost 2 bases and 2 bases respectively, with 9 bases between them. DNA for the CDR3: TGTGCCAGCAGCTTATTTCAGGGGCAAGAGACCCAGTACTTC. As protein: CASSLFQGQETQYF.

This chain links TRBV2 with TRBJ1-6; TRBD1 agrees at 9 bases. Looked up from germline, CDR1 is SNHLY and CDR2 is FYNNEI. The CDR3 sequence is 15 residues long. The V and J ends lost 6 bases and 7 bases, in that order; junction bases with no gene match: 7. The CDR3 DNA sequence: TGTGCCAGCAGCCCGGGGGACAGGGTAAATTCACCCCTCCACTTT. Amino acid sequence: CASSPGDRVNSPLHF.

This clonotype showed up just a few times. V is TRBV20-1 and J is TRBJ2-3; 9 bases are a match to TRBD1. The CDR3 has 13 residues. V shed 3 bases and J 4 bases; nucleotides not matched to a gene: 2. Per germline, CDR1 DFQATT and CDR2 SNEGSKA (reference sequence). CDR3 in amino acids: CSARGTGSDTQYF. CDR3 in DNA: TGCAGTGCTAGGGGGACAGGGTCAGATACGCAGTATTTT.

A single count supports this clonotype. This chain connects TRBV5-1 to TRBJ2-7; 11 bases line up with TRBD2. The CDR3 has 15 residues. V lost 6 bases and J lost 3; bases outside the gene matches: 8. Germline assignment: CDR1 SGHRS and CDR2 YFSETQ. In nucleotides, the CDR3 is TGCGCCAGCAACCCTAGCGGGGGGCCAAGCTACGAGCAGTACTTC. This encodes CASNPSGGPSYEQYF.

This clonotype was found many times. This chain uses TRBV5-5 with TRBJ2-6, with a tentative D call TRBD1 (5 bases). V was trimmed by 0 bases and J by 0 bases, leaving 7 bases between them. CDR3 length: 16 residues. Germline V gene lookup returns CDR1 SGHKS and CDR2 YYEKEE (reference sequence). In DNA form, the CDR3 reads TGTGCCAGCAGCTTGGGACAGCTCTCTGGGGCCAACGTCCTGACTTTC. Translated: CASSLGQLSGANVLTF.

This clonotype came up many times. At one end the junction does not follow the germline gene, possibly because of a read error. The chain uses TRBV6-2 or TRBV6-3 and TRBJ1-6, with D perhaps TRBD1 (5 bases). The CDR3 is 12 amino acids. Germline assignment: CDR1 MNHEY and CDR2 SVGEGT. This CDR3 reads CASSRQIHALYF. In DNA, the CDR3 is TGTGCCAGCAGCCGACAGATCCACGCCCTCTACTTT.

The rearrangement joins TRBV25-1 to TRBJ2-1; a possible D gene is TRBD2 (7 bases). The CDR3 runs to 14 residues. Per germline, CDR1 MGHDK and CDR2 SYGVNS. The V and J ends lost 5 bases and 11 bases respectively, with 19 bases between them. In DNA form, the CDR3 reads TGTGCCAGCAGTTCTCTCGGGGGGCTTGGGCAGCAGTTCTTC. Protein product: CASSSLGGLGQQFF.

The chain couples TRBV25-1 to TRBJ1-3; D gene ambiguous. The V end was cut by 8 bases, the J end by 0 bases, with 14 bases between. Per germline, CDR1 MGHDK and CDR2 SYGVNS. This CDR3 has 15 residues. The CDR3 bases are TGTGCCAGCCGAGAAGCGGGGAGCTCTGGAAACACCATATATTTT. Encoded protein: CASREAGSSGNTIYF.

This clonotype was observed a few times. J is TRBJ2-2 and V is TRBV6-4; 10 bases align to TRBD2. The V gene's germline CDR1 is MRHNA and CDR2 SNTAGT. The CDR3 loop spans 15 amino acids. The trim removed 4 bases at V and 1 base at J, leaving 0 bases unmatched. In DNA form, the CDR3 reads TGTGCCAGCAGTGGGACTAGCGGGAACACCGGGGAGCTGTTTTTT. Protein sequence: CASSGTSGNTGELFF.

This clonotype was picked up many times. The CDR3 here is CSADRGRSTGELFF. Here the CDR3 DNA reads TGCAGTGCTGACAGGGGGCGGTCCACCGGGGAGCTGTTTTTT. The chain employs TRBV20-1 and TRBJ2-2; 10 bases line up with TRBD1. Germline V lookup: CDR1 DFQATT, CDR2 SNEGSKA (reference sequence). The CDR3 extends over 14 amino acids. V dropped 5 bases and J dropped 4; count of bases not matched to a gene: 4.

V gene TRBV24-1 combines with J gene TRBJ2-3; either TRBD1 or TRBD2 may fit D (5 bases each). The CDR3 length is 14 residues. CDR1 KGHDR and CDR2 SFDVKD come from the germline V gene. Trimming removed 4 bases at V and 2 bases at J, with 9 bases between. CDR3: CATSETGATDTQYF. The CDR3 DNA reads TGTGCCACCAGTGAAACCGGGGCCACAGATACGCAGTATTTT.

The rearrangement uses TRBV7-8 and TRBJ1-2; perhaps TRBD1 as D (6 bases). Germline CDR1 reads SGHVS; CDR2 reads FQNEAQ. The CDR3 has 13 residues. Trimming removed 1 base at V and 8 bases at J, with 11 bases between. The CDR3 protein is CASSLVQGWGYTF. CDR3 DNA sequence: TGTGCCAGCAGCTTAGTACAGGGTTGGGGCTACACCTTC.

The chain links TRBV4-1 to TRBJ2-1; D remains ambiguous. V lost 1 base, J lost 7 bases, and 14 bases lay in between. Germline CDR1 and CDR2: MGHRA and YSYEKL. The CDR3 runs 15 residues. CDR3 sequence (DNA): TGCGCCAGCAGCCAAGGGTACTGGCGGCCAAATGAGCAGTTCTTC. Amino acids: CASSQGYWRPNEQFF.

Ten or more counts support this clonotype. The gene calls are TRBV19 and TRBJ2-1; no firm D call. Trimming pared 5 bases from V and 1 base from J, leaving 9 bases between. CDR3 size: 14 residues. Germline lookup yields CDR1 LNHDA and CDR2 SQIVND (reference sequence). This chain's CDR3 is CASSRDRSYNEQFF. The CDR3, as DNA: TGTGCCAGTAGTCGAGACCGGTCCTACAATGAGCAGTTCTTC.